This TCR beta chain was observed in a study of blood T cell repertoires in COVID-19. The CDR3 has 17 amino acids. Trimming cost V 5 bases and J 3 bases; bases outside gene matches: 12. Germline lookup yields CDR1 SGHAT and CDR2 FQNNGV. Authors' methods: Estimated nucleated cell counts came from reference gene primer amplification. Profiled with immunoSEQ multiplex PCR; TCRdb holds only in-frame clones, not every one. The V and J calls and clone size were taken over from that table, and D and trimming were inferred from the DNA. The top ten hold 3.5% to 4% of the sample, which has 88,000 or so clones, 65% to 90% seen once.

Sequencing was carried out using peripheral blood. The sequence derives from a man aged 55 to 69 with acute or convalescent COVID-19. V usage is TRBV11-2 and J usage is TRBJ2-5, with 10 bases that match TRBD1. The CDR3 protein is CASSRPTYGQGEETQYF. The CDR3 DNA is TGTGCCAGCAGCCGACCCACCTACGGACAGGGGGAAGAGACCCAGTACTTC.